The 13 T cell receptor beta chains below come from one sample, sequenced in a study of T cell responses to AZD1222 COVID-19 vaccine. This table comes from immunoSEQ multiplex PCR, and its TCRdb copy is limited to in-frame clones, with some not included. The table includes about 95,000 clones, around 90% detected once. The sequenced sample was peripheral blood, obtained on day 0 of AZD1222 vaccination. All receptors derive from an adult in good health.

This chain connects TRBV3-1 (or the pseudogene TRBV3-2) to TRBJ1-1, with D tentatively TRBD1 (5 bases). Trimming pared 0 bases from V and 6 bases from J, leaving 11 bases between. The CDR3 totals 14 residues. Germline V gene data show CDR1 as LGHDT and CDR2 as YNNKEL (reference sequence). The CDR3 sequence: CASSQDRDRPEAFF. In DNA form, the CDR3 reads TGTGCCAGCAGCCAAGACAGGGATAGACCTGAAGCTTTCTTT.

This rearrangement joins TRBV9 to TRBJ1-4, with D perhaps matching TRBD1 (6 bases). The CDR3 is 15 residues long. Germline loops: CDR1 SGDLS, CDR2 YYNGEE. V gave up 3 bases and J gave up 8 bases, with 17 bases separating them. DNA for the CDR3: TGTGCCAGCAGCGGCAGGGGTGGGGCTGGGGAAAAACTGTTTTTT. Encoded protein: CASSGRGGAGEKLFF.

This clone was observed a single time. The chain combines TRBV10-1 with TRBJ2-3, with D possibly being TRBD2 (6 bases). The germline CDR1 and CDR2 sequences are WNHNN and SYGVQD (reference sequence). Deletions cut 1 base from V and 1 base from J, with 6 bases between. This CDR3 is built from 14 residues. CDR3 nucleotides: TGCGCCAGCAGTGAGTGGGGGGGCACAGATACGCAGTATTTT. As protein: CASSEWGGTDTQYF.

This rearrangement joins TRBV5-6 to TRBJ1-2; D ambiguous. The CDR3 sequence is 13 residues long. V was trimmed by 3 bases and J by 2 bases, leaving 8 bases between them. Germline CDR1 is SGHDT and CDR2 is YYEEEE. Here the CDR3 reads CASSYELNYGYTF. The CDR3 DNA reads TGTGCCAGCAGCTACGAATTAAACTATGGCTACACCTTC.

The genes are TRBV6-6 and TRBJ1-4; TRBD1 is a possible D gene (6 bases). V was shortened by 5 bases and J by 5 bases, with 21 bases between the two germline ends. The CDR3 spans 17 residues. Germline loops: CDR1 MNHNY, CDR2 SVGAGI (reference sequence). The CDR3 region has the DNA TGTGCCAGCAGTCGTACCCAGTTGGGGGGCGGGAATGAAAAACTGTTTTTT. Its translation: CASSRTQLGGGNEKLFF.

V and J are TRBV6-6 and TRBJ1-5, with 10 positions matching TRBD1. The CDR3 consists of 18 residues. Germline V gene sequence: CDR1 MNHNY, CDR2 SVGAGI (reference sequence). The V segment lost 6 bases and the J segment 4 bases; nucleotides outside the gene matches: 15. CDR3 DNA: TGTGCCAGCAGGCGAATTGCCGGGACAGGGGAGGGGAATCAGCCCCAGCATTTT. Translating gives CASRRIAGTGEGNQPQHF.

The rearrangement links TRBV6-5 to TRBJ1-1, with unresolved D. CDR3 length: 11 residues. V lost 1 base and J 7 bases, leaving 4 bases between the germline ends. CDR1 and CDR2 from the germline V gene are MNHEY and SVGAGI. The DNA of the CDR3 is TGTGCCAGCAGTTACTTAAATGAAGCTTTCTTT. Protein product: CASSYLNEAFF.

The rearrangement links TRBV6-5 to TRBJ1-2, with D unresolved. V was shortened by 6 bases and J by 5 bases, with 10 bases between the two germline ends. The CDR3 loop spans 12 amino acids. Germline CDR1 reads MNHEY; CDR2 reads SVGAGI. The CDR3 region has the DNA TGTGCCAGCAGCGCAACGATTTATGGCTACACCTTC. Encoded protein: CASSATIYGYTF.

Here the CDR3 reads CASSDGTGLDTQYF. In DNA form, the CDR3 reads TGCGCCAGCAGCGACGGGACAGGGTTGGATACGCAGTATTTT. This chain connects TRBV5-1 to TRBJ2-3; 9 bases fit TRBD1. CDR3 length equals 14 residues. V lost 4 bases and J lost 6; bases outside the gene matches: 6. Germline V gives CDR1 SGHRS, CDR2 YFSETQ.

The V and J genes are TRBV5-5 and TRBJ2-6; 8 nucleotides agree with TRBD1. CDR1 is SGHKS, CDR2 YYEKEE, per germline (reference sequence). The CDR3 runs to 19 residues. V shed 4 bases, J shed 9 bases, and the junction held 21 bases outside the gene matches. The CDR3 nucleotides are TGTGCCAGCAGCCGGTGGGCAGGGGGCTCAATGAAGGGGAGCAACGTCCTGACTTTC. Its protein is CASSRWAGGSMKGSNVLTF.

The chain links TRBV3-1 (or the pseudogene TRBV3-2) to TRBJ2-1, with D possibly matching TRBD2 (6 bases). Germline-derived CDR1 and CDR2 are LGHDT and YNNKEL (reference sequence). The CDR3 contains 14 residues. Trimming took off 3 bases at V and 10 bases at J, with 16 bases between the two ends. The CDR3: CASSQRREVREQFF. The CDR3 DNA sequence: TGTGCCAGCAGCCAGCGGAGGGAGGTACGGGAGCAGTTCTTC.

The V gene is TRBV2, the J gene TRBJ1-1, with unresolved D. V was pared by 6 bases and J by 0 bases, with 5 bases between. The CDR3 runs to 12 residues. Per the germline V gene, CDR1 is SNHLY and CDR2 is FYNNEI. CDR3 nucleotide sequence: TGTGCCAGCAGCCAGGTGAACACTGAAGCTTTCTTT. Protein: CASSQVNTEAFF. Full variable domain (missing parts from reference TRBV2 and TRBJ1-1): EPEVTQTPSHQVTQMGQEVILRCVPISNHLYFYWYRQILGQKVEFLVSFYNNEISEKSEIFDDQFSVERPDGSNFTLKIRSTKLEDSAMYFCASSQVNTEAFFGQGTRLTVV.

The J gene is TRBJ1-1, the V gene TRBV5-1, with D maybe TRBD1 (6 bases). Germline CDR1 SGHRS, CDR2 YFSETQ. The CDR3 loop spans 15 amino acids. The germline V and J ends were trimmed by 4 bases and 3 bases, with 16 bases remaining between them. The CDR3 DNA is TGCGCCAGCAGCACACAACCACAGGGAGACACTGAAGCTTTCTTT. This codes for CASSTQPQGDTEAFF.